The 18 T cell receptor beta chains given below trace back to one sample, sequenced in a study of blood T cell repertoires in COVID-19. Profiling relied on immunoSEQ multiplex PCR, and the TCRdb table lists in-frame clones only, not all of them. The sample contains about 180,000 clones, around 80% of which appear only once. Sequenced input: peripheral blood. The receptors originated from a man between 65 and 85 years old with active or convalescent COVID-19.

The rearrangement joins TRBV19 to TRBJ2-1; 8 nucleotides line up with TRBD2. With 0 bases clipped from V and 6 bases from J, the junction kept 4 bases outside the gene matches. CDR3 length: 15 amino acids. CDR1 LNHDA and CDR2 SQIVND come from the germline V gene (reference sequence). Here the CDR3 DNA reads TGTGCCAGTAGTATAGATAAGCGGGAGCGCAATGAGCAGTTCTTC. It yields the protein CASSIDKRERNEQFF. The entire variable domain, with the rest obtained from reference TRBV19 and TRBJ2-1, is as follows: DGGITQSPKYLFRKEGQNVTLSCEQNLNHDAMYWYRQDPGQGLRLIYYSQIVNDFQKGDIAEGYSVSREKKESFPLTVTSAQKNPTAFYLCASSIDKRERNEQFFGPGTRLTVL.

The chain uses TRBV29-1 and TRBJ2-3; 7 nucleotides line up with TRBD2. Trimming took 5 bases from V and 2 from J; bases not matched to a gene: 10. This CDR3 contains 15 residues. Looked up from germline, CDR1 is SQVTM and CDR2 is ANQGSEA. CDR3 nucleotides: TGCAGCGTTCTATTACTAGCGCAAAACACAGATACGCAGTATTTT. This encodes CSVLLLAQNTDTQYF.

The gene calls are TRBV7-9 and TRBJ2-3; D ambiguous. CDR1 is SEHNR, CDR2 FQNEAQ, per germline (reference sequence). V was cut by 5 bases and J by 2 bases, with 20 bases left in between. CDR3 length equals 17 residues. This CDR3 reads CASSPRGPLYFTDTQYF. DNA for the CDR3: TGTGCCAGCAGCCCACGTGGCCCACTATATTTCACAGATACGCAGTATTTT.

This rearrangement joins TRBV3-1 (or the pseudogene TRBV3-2) to TRBJ2-7; TRBD2 agrees at 10 bases. Unmatched junction bases numbered 6, after V lost 1 base and J lost 0 bases. Germline-derived CDR1 and CDR2 are LGHDT and YNNKEL (reference sequence). The length of the CDR3 is 17 residues. Written as DNA, the CDR3 is TGTGCCAGCAGCCAAGCTAGCGGGGGATCGGACTCCTACGAGCAGTACTTC. It encodes CASSQASGGSDSYEQYF.

The V gene is TRBV5-6, the J gene TRBJ1-1; no firm D call. This CDR3 region has 14 residues. CDR1 is SGHDT, CDR2 YYEEEE, per germline. V was trimmed by 9 bases and J by 0 bases, leaving 15 bases between them. CDR3 nucleotides: TGTGCCACCCAGAGGGCGATCATGAACACTGAAGCTTTCTTT. It specifies CATQRAIMNTEAFF.

This clone was recorded only once. For the CDR3, the DNA is TGTGCCAGCAGCGCGGAGCCGTGGACAGGGAACACTGAAGCTTTCTTT. As protein: CASSAEPWTGNTEAFF. The chain is built from TRBV9 and TRBJ1-1; TRBD1 matches 7 bases. Germline V gene sequence: CDR1 SGDLS, CDR2 YYNGEE. With 3 bases clipped from V and 1 base from J, the junction kept 9 bases outside the gene matches. This CDR3 is 16 amino acids long.

The chain uses TRBV7-2 and TRBJ1-1, with D hard to call. CDR1 is SGHTA and CDR2 is FQGNSA in the germline V gene. V lost 7 bases and J lost 1, with 13 bases in between. CDR3 length: 14 residues. The CDR3 region has the DNA TGTGCCAGCACCTACGGCGGGCAGAACACTGAAGCTTTCTTT. This gives the protein CASTYGGQNTEAFF.

V is TRBV2 and J is TRBJ2-1, with D possibly TRBD1 on 6 matching bases. V was clipped by 6 bases and J by 9 bases, with 21 bases between them. The CDR3 extends over 15 amino acids. Germline values: CDR1 SNHLY, CDR2 FYNNEI. CDR3 protein: CASSLIPGTQGEQFF. DNA for the CDR3: TGTGCCAGCAGCTTAATCCCCGGCACACAGGGTGAGCAGTTCTTC.

This clone was counted a few times. The chain employs TRBV3-1 (or the pseudogene TRBV3-2) and TRBJ1-1; D remains unclear. Germline CDR1 LGHDT, CDR2 YNNKEL (reference sequence). There are 15 residues in the CDR3. The germline V and J ends were trimmed by 4 bases and 5 bases, with 17 bases remaining between them. For the CDR3, the DNA is TGTGCCAGCAGCCCAACGACCTTTCGCGGGACTGAAGCTTTCTTT. It encodes CASSPTTFRGTEAFF.

The V call is TRBV10-3, the J call TRBJ2-3, with TRBD1 identical over 8 bases. Germline V gene lookup returns CDR1 ENHRY and CDR2 SYGVKD. The trim removed 5 bases at V and 2 bases at J, leaving 3 bases unmatched. The CDR3 totals 14 residues. CDR3 in amino acids: CAISKQGDTDTQYF. The DNA for the CDR3 is TGTGCCATCAGTAAACAGGGGGACACAGATACGCAGTATTTT.

This chain connects TRBV5-8 to TRBJ1-5; possibly TRBD1 for D (6 bases). The germline V and J ends were trimmed by 4 bases and 2 bases, with 13 bases remaining between them. CDR1 and CDR2 from the germline V gene are SGHTS and YDEGEE. This CDR3 has 15 residues. CDR3 in DNA: TGTGCCAGCAGCCAACGAACAGGGCGCAATCAGCCCCAGCATTTT. It translates to CASSQRTGRNQPQHF.

The chain carries TRBV5-6 and TRBJ1-5; D gene ambiguous. The CDR3 has 15 amino acids. Per the germline V gene, CDR1 is SGHDT and CDR2 is YYEEEE. With 4 bases removed from V and 1 base from J, the gap between germline ends came to 12 bases. The CDR3: CASSPRGSSNQPQHF. For the CDR3, the DNA is TGTGCCAGCAGCCCTCGGGGTTCGAGCAATCAGCCCCAGCATTTT.

The chain links TRBV5-1 to TRBJ2-2; 9 bases are shared with TRBD2. The CDR3 sequence is 16 residues long. The J segment lost 4 bases and the V segment lost 4 bases, leaving 8 bases of the junction unmatched. The germline gives CDR1 SGHRS, CDR2 YFSETQ. In DNA, the CDR3 is TGCGCCAGCAGCCGTTTGACTAGCGGCCCCACCGGGGAGCTGTTTTTT. Its protein is CASSRLTSGPTGELFF.

This clone occurred a few times. V usage is TRBV18 and J usage is TRBJ1-3; D perhaps matches TRBD1 (5 bases). Between the trimmed V and J ends, which lost 3 bases and 0 bases, there was a span of 12 bases. Germline V gene data show CDR1 as KGHSH and CDR2 as LQKENI. The CDR3 extends over 16 amino acids. The chain's CDR3 is CASSPAGRTSGNTIYF. The CDR3 DNA reads as TGTGCCAGCTCACCGGCAGGGCGTACCTCTGGAAACACCATATATTTT.

The V gene is TRBV7-2, the J gene TRBJ2-7; maybe TRBD1 (6 bases). V was pared by 1 base and J by 3 bases, with 10 bases between. CDR1 and CDR2 (germline): SGHTA, FQGNSA. CDR3 length: 14 amino acids. CDR3 nucleotides: TGTGCCAGCAGCTTAGAGGACAGAGTCTACGAGCAGTACTTC. It yields the protein CASSLEDRVYEQYF.

The chain carries TRBV3-1 (or the pseudogene TRBV3-2) and TRBJ2-3, with 8 bases aligning to TRBD1. V gave up 5 bases and J gave up 4 bases; unmatched junction bases: 5. The CDR3 runs 14 residues. From germline, CDR1 is LGHDT and CDR2 YNNKEL (reference sequence). The CDR3 DNA reads TGTGCCAGCAGCAAGACAGGGGCGGCAGATACGCAGTATTTT. Encoded protein: CASSKTGAADTQYF.

This rearrangement joins TRBV7-9 to TRBJ2-4; tentatively, D is TRBD2 (5 bases). V lost 2 bases and J 1 base, leaving 9 bases between the germline ends. This CDR3 has 15 residues. Per the germline V gene, CDR1 is SEHNR and CDR2 is FQNEAQ (reference sequence). The CDR3 coding sequence is TGTGCCAGCAGCTTACAGCGGATGGCCAAAAACATTCAGTACTTC. It is translated as CASSLQRMAKNIQYF. The whole variable domain, filled in from reference TRBV7-9 and TRBJ2-4, reads DTGVSQNPRHKITKRGQNVTFRCDPISEHNRLYWYRQTLGQGPEFLTYFQNEAQLEKSRLLSDRFSAERPKGSFSTLEIQRTEQGDSAMYLCASSLQRMAKNIQYFGAGTRLSVL.

In nucleotides, the CDR3 is TGTGCCAGTAGTATGGGACTAGCAGGGGATCTGCATGAGCAGTTCTTC. Protein: CASSMGLAGDLHEQFF. The chain combines TRBV19 with TRBJ2-1, with TRBD2 matching over 9 bases. CDR3 size: 16 residues. Looked up from germline, CDR1 is LNHDA and CDR2 is SQIVND (reference sequence). V shed 3 bases, J shed 8 bases, and the junction held 11 bases outside the gene matches.